This T cell receptor (beta chain) was sequenced in a study of shared clonotypes between healthy human individuals. About the research overall: A donor's plate count was three for CD4 naive and three for CD4 memory; CD8 naive had two and CD8 memory one.

Clones were sequenced by immunoSEQ multiplex PCR, and TCRdb holds only the in-frame ones, with some missing. The sample lists about 2.4 million clones, over 85% seen once, with around 0.15% in the top ten. Study results and limitations: Although depth was large, rarefaction showed that sequencing of the sorted subsets was incomplete. Larger richness was generally estimated for naive than memory subsets.

The CDR3 has 12 residues. Trimming cost V 5 bases and J 3 bases, with 7 bases left between them. Germline CDR1 reads MDHEN; CDR2 reads SYDVKM. This clone was seen a few times. Its target is not known. Other DNA sequences in this specimen translate into the identical CDR3. Sequencing was done on a sample of naive CD4+ T cells sorted from blood. Subset defined: CD45RA+ positively selected. The chain combines TRBV28 with TRBJ1-1; no clear D gene. The sequence was obtained from a man between 18 and 29 years old in good health. CDR3 protein: CASSLRDTEAFF. As DNA, the CDR3 is TGTGCCAGCAGTCTCCGGGACACTGAAGCTTTCTTT.